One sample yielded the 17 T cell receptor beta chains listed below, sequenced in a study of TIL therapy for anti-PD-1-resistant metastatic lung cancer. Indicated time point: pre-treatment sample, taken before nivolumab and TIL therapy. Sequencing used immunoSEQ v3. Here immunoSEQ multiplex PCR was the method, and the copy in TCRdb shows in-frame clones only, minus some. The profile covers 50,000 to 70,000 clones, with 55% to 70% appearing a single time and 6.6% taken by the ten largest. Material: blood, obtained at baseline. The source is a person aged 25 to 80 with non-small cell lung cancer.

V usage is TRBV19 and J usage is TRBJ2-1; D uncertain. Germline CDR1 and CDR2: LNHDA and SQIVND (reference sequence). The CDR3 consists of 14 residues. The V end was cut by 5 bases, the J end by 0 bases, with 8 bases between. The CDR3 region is CASSVASSYNEQFF. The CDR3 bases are TGTGCCAGTAGTGTCGCCTCCTCCTACAATGAGCAGTTCTTC.

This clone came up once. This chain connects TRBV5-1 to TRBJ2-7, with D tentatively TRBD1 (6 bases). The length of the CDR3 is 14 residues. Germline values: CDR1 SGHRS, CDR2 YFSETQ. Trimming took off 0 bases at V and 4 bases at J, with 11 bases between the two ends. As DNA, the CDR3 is TGCGCCAGCAGCTTGGTAGGACAGAGATACGAGCAGTACTTC. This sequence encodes CASSLVGQRYEQYF.

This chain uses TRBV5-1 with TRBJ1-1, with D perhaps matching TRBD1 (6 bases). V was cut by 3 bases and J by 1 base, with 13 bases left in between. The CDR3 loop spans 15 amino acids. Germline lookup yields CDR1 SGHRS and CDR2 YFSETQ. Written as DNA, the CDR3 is TGCGCCAGCAGCTCCCTGGGACACAAGAACACTGAAGCTTTCTTT. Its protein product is CASSSLGHKNTEAFF.

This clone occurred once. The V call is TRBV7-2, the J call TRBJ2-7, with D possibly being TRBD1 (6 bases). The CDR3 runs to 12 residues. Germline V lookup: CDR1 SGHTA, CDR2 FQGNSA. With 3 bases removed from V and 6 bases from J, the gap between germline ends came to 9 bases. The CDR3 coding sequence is TGTGCCAGCAGCTTGAGGGGGTCCGAGCAGTACTTC. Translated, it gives CASSLRGSEQYF.

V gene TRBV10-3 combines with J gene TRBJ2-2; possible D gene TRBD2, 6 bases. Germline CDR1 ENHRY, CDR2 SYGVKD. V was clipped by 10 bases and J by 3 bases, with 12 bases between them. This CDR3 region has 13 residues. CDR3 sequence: CATRTGDTGELFF. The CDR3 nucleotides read TGTGCCACCAGGACGGGGGACACCGGGGAGCTGTTTTTT.

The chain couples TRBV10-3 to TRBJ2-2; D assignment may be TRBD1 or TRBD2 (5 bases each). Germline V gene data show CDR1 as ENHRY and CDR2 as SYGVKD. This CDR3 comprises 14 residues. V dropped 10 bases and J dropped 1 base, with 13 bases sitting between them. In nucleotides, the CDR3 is TGTGCCACAGGGCTAAGCGGGAACACCGGGGAGCTGTTTTTT. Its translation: CATGLSGNTGELFF.

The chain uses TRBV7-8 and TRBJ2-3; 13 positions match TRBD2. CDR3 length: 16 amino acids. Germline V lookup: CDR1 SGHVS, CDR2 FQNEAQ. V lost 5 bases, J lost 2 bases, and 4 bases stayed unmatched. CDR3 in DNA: TGTGCCAGCAGCCCTGGACTAGCGGGAGTCACAGATACGCAGTATTTT. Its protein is CASSPGLAGVTDTQYF.

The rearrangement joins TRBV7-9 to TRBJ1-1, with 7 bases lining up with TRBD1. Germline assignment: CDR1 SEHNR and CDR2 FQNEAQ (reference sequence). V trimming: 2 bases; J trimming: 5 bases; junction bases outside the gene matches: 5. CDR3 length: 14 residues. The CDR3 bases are TGTGCCAGCAGCTTACCAGGGGGAGGAACTGAAGCTTTCTTT. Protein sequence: CASSLPGGGTEAFF.

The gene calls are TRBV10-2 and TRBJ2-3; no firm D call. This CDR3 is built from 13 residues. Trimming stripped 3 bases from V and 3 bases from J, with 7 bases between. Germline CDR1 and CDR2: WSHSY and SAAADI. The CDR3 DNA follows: TGCGCCAGCAGTGATCAAGTTACAGATACGCAGTATTTT. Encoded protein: CASSDQVTDTQYF.

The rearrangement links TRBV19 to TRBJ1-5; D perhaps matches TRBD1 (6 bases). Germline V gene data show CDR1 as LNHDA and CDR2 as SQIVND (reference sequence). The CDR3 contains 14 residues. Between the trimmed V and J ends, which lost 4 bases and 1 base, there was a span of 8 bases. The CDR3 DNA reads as TGTGCCAGTAGTAGAGGGGGAAGCAATCAGCCCCAGCATTTT. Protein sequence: CASSRGGSNQPQHF.

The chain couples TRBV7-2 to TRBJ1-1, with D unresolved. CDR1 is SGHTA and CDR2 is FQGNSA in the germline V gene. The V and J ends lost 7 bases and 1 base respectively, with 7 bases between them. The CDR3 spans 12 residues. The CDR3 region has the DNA TGTGCCAGCACCTTCGGGAACACTGAAGCTTTCTTT. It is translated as CASTFGNTEAFF.

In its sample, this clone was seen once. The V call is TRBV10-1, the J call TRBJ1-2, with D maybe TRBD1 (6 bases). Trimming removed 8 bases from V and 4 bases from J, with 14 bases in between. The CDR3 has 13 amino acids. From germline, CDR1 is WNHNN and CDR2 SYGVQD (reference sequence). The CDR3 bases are TGCGCCAGCCCCCCAGGCAGGGGCTATGGCTACACCTTC. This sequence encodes CASPPGRGYGYTF.

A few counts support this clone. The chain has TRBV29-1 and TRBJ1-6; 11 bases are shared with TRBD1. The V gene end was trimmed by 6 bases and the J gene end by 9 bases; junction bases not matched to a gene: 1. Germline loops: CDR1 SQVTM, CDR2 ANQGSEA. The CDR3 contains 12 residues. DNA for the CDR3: TGCAGCGTCGGGACAGGGGGTTCACCCCTCCACTTT. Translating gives CSVGTGGSPLHF.

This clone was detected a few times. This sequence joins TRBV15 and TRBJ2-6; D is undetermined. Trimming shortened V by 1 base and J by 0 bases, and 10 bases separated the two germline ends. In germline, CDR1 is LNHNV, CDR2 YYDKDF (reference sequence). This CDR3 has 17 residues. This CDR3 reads CATSRGTDYSGANVLTF. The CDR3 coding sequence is TGTGCCACCAGCAGAGGGACGGATTACTCTGGGGCCAACGTCCTGACTTTC.

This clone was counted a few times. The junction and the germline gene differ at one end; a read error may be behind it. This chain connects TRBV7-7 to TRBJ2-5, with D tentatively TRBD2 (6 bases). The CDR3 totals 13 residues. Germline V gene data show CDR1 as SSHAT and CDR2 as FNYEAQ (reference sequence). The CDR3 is CASSLVGRETQYF. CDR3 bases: TGTGCTAGCAGCTTAGTCGGGAGAGAGACCCAGTACTTC.

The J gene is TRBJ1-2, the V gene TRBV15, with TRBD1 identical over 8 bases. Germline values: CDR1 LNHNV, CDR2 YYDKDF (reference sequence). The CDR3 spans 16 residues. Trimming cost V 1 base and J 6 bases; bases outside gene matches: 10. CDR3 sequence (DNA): TGTGCCACCAGCAGAGTAGAGAACAGGGGGGCGGATGGCTACACCTTC. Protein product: CATSRVENRGADGYTF. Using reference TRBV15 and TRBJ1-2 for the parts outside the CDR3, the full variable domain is DAMVIQNPRYQVTQFGKPVTLSCSQTLNHNVMYWYQQKSSQAPKLLFHYYDKDFNNEADTPDNFQSRRPNTSFCFLDIRSPGLGDTAMYLCATSRVENRGADGYTFGSGTRLTVV.

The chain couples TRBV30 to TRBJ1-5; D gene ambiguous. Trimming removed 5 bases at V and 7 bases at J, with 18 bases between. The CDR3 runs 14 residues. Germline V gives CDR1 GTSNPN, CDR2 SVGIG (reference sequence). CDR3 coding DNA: TGTGCCTGGGCACCCTTCGGCATTTGGCAGCCCCAGCATTTT. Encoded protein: CAWAPFGIWQPQHF. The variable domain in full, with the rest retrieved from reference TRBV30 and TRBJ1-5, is SQTIHQWPATLVQPVGSPLSLECTVEGTSNPNLYWYRQAAGRGLQLLFYSVGIGQISSEVPQNLSASRPQDRQFILSSKKLLLSDSGFYLCAWAPFGIWQPQHFGDGTRLSIL.